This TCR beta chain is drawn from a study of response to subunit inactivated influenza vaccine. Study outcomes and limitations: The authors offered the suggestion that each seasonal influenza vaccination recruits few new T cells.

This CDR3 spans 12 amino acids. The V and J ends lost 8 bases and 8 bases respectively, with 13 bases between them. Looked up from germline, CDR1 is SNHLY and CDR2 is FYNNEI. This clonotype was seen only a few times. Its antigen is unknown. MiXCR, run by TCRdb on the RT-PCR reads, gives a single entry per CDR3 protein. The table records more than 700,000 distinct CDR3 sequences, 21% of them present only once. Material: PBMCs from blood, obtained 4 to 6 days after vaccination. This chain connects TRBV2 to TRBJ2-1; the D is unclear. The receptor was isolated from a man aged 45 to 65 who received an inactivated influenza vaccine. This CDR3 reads CASQVARDEQFF. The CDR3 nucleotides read TGTGCCAGCCAGGTTGCACGGGATGAGCAGTTCTTC.